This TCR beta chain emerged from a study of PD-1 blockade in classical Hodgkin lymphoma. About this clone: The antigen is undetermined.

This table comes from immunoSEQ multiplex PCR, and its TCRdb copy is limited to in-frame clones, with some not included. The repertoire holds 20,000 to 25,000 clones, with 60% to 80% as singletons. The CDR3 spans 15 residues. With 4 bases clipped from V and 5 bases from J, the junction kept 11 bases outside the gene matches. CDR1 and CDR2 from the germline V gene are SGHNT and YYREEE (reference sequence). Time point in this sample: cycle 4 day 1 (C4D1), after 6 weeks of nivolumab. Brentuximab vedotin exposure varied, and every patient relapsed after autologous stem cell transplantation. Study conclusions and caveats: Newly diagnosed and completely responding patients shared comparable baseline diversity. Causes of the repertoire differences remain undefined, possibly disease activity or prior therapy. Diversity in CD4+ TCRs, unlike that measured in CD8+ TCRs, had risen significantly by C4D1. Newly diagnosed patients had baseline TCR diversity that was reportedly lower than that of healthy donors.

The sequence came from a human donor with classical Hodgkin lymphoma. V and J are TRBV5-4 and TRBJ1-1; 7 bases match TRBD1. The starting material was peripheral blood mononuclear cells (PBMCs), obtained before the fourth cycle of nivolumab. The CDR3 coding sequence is TGTGCCAGCAGCCCCATGACAGGGATTACGACTGAAGCTTTCTTT. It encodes CASSPMTGITTEAFF.